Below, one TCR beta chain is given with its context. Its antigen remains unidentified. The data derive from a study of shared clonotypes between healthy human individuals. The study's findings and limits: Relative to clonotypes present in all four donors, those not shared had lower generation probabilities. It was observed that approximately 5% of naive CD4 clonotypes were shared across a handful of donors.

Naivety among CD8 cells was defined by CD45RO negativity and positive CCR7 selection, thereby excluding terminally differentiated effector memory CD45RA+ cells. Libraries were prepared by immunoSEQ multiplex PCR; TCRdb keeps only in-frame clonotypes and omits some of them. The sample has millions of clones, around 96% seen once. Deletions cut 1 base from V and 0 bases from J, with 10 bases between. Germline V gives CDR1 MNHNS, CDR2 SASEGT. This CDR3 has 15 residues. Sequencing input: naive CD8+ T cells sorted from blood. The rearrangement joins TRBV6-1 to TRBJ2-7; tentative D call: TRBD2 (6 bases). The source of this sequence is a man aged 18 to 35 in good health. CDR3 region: CASSEGSGDSYEQYF. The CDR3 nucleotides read TGTGCCAGCAGTGAAGGCTCGGGGGACTCCTACGAGCAGTACTTC.